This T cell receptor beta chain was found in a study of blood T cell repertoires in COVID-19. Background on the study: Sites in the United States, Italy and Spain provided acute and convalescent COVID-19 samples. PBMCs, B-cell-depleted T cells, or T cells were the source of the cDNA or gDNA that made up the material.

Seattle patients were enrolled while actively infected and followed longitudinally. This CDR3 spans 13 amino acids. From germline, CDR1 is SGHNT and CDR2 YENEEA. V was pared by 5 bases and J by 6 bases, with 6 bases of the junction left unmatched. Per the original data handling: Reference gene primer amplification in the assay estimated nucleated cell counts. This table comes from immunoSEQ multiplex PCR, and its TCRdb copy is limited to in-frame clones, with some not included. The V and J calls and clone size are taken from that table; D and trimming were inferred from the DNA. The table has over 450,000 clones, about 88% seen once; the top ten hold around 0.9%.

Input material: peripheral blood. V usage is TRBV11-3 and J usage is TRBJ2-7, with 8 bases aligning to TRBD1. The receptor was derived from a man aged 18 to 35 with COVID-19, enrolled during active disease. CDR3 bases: TGTGCCAGCAGCCCAGACAGGGGAGGCGAGCAGTACTTC. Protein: CASSPDRGGEQYF. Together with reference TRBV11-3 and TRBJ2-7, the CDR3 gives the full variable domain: EAGVVQSPRYKIIEKKQPVAFWCNPISGHNTLYWYLQNLGQGPELLIRYENEEAVDDSQLPKDRFSAERLKGVDSTLKIQPAELGDSAVYLCASSPDRGGEQYFGPGTRLTVT.